Following are 21 T cell receptor beta chains from one sample sequenced in a study of Ad26.COV2.S vaccination and SARS-CoV-2 variants. Method: immunoSEQ multiplex PCR; TCRdb's copy keeps in-frame clones and lacks some. The profile shows 250,000 or so clones, 87% of them singletons. Treatment described: 15 to 20 received Ad26.COV2.S at low or high dose, single or two shots; several received placebo; per-sample allocation not given. Day 63 after the first injection of vaccine or placebo was the sampling time. The source was peripheral blood, collected in a trial of Ad26.COV2.S vaccine versus placebo. These receptors came from a person aged 18-60 years who received the Ad26.COV2.S COVID-19 vaccine or a placebo.

V usage is TRBV5-4 and J usage is TRBJ2-5; 8 bases align to TRBD2. Germline CDR1 SGHNT, CDR2 YYREEE (reference sequence). After removal of 6 bases from V and 2 bases from J, the junction contained 9 bases not matched to a gene. CDR3 length: 15 residues. The CDR3 nucleotides are TGTGCCAGCACCCGCGGGGGGATCGGACAAGAGACCCAGTACTTC. It translates to CASTRGGIGQETQYF.

The V call is TRBV12-3 or TRBV12-4, the J call TRBJ2-1; D ambiguous. This CDR3 spans 12 amino acids. Between the trimmed V and J ends, which lost 6 bases and 8 bases, there was a span of 11 bases. CDR3 sequence reads: CASSPPGHEQFF. The DNA of the CDR3 is TGTGCCAGCAGCCCGCCGGGCCATGAGCAGTTCTTC.

This clone was found once. The J gene is TRBJ2-7, the V gene TRBV23-1; 7 bases line up with TRBD1. TRBV23-1 is reported as an ORF; its role is uncertain. Trimming cost V 2 bases and J 11 bases; bases outside gene matches: 12. The CDR3 spans 14 residues. CDR3 sequence reads: CASSQGGEQGKEYF. CDR3 nucleotides: TGCGCCAGCAGTCAAGGTGGGGAACAGGGGAAAGAGTACTTC.

This sequence joins TRBV7-9 and TRBJ1-1, with D unresolved. V lost 4 bases, J lost 5 bases, and 8 bases lay in between. Germline lookup yields CDR1 SEHNR and CDR2 FQNEAQ (reference sequence). The CDR3 is 12 residues long. The CDR3 DNA sequence: TGTGCCAGCAGCTCGGAAAGGACTGAAGCTTTCTTT. Residues: CASSSERTEAFF.

The gene calls are TRBV6-2 or TRBV6-3 and TRBJ2-5; D remains ambiguous. The CDR3 totals 15 residues. Trimming left V 2 bases short and J 2 bases short, with 12 bases between. Germline CDR1 reads MNHEY; CDR2 reads SVGEGT. CDR3 region: CASSYDVTAQETQYF. The CDR3 coding sequence is TGTGCCAGCAGTTACGACGTTACGGCACAAGAGACCCAGTACTTC.

The V gene is TRBV20-1, the J gene TRBJ2-7; possibly TRBD1 for D (6 bases). The CDR3 has 13 residues. The V and J ends lost 3 bases and 2 bases respectively, with 11 bases between them. CDR1 is DFQATT and CDR2 is SNEGSKA in the germline V gene (reference sequence). CDR3 region: CSASKQGPYEQYF. In nucleotides, the CDR3 is TGCAGTGCTAGTAAACAGGGTCCCTACGAGCAGTACTTC.

This chain joins TRBV14 and TRBJ1-2, with a weak D call TRBD1 (6 bases). Germline CDR1 and CDR2: SGHDN and FVKESK. The CDR3 loop spans 15 amino acids. The V gene lost 1 base and the J gene lost 2 bases, with 11 bases spanning the gap. The CDR3 spells CASSQVTGKNYGYTF. For the CDR3, the DNA is TGTGCCAGCAGCCAAGTTACAGGGAAAAACTATGGCTACACCTTC. Filled out from reference TRBV14 and TRBJ1-2, the complete variable domain reads EAGVTQFPSHSVIEKGQTVTLRCDPISGHDNLYWYRRVMGKEIKFLLHFVKESKQDESGMPNNRFLAERTGGTYSTLKVQPAELEDSGVYFCASSQVTGKNYGYTFGSGTRLTVV.

This sequence joins TRBV19 and TRBJ2-6, with D hard to call. Deletions cut 3 bases from V and 0 bases from J, with 9 bases between. Germline-derived CDR1 and CDR2 are LNHDA and SQIVND (reference sequence). The CDR3 covers 16 residues. DNA for the CDR3: TGTGCCAGTAGTATCCAGTTAAACTCTGGGGCCAACGTCCTGACTTTC. Translated: CASSIQLNSGANVLTF.

The chain is built from TRBV4-1 and TRBJ2-1, with D maybe TRBD2 (5 bases). The CDR3 is 13 residues long. Trimming cost V 0 bases and J 9 bases, with 9 bases left between them. Germline V gene sequence: CDR1 MGHRA, CDR2 YSYEKL. CDR3 DNA sequence: TGCGCCAGCAGCCAAGATTCGGGAACTGAGCAGTTCTTC. It encodes CASSQDSGTEQFF.

The V call is TRBV19, the J call TRBJ2-5, with D possibly matching TRBD2 (6 bases). There are 15 residues in the CDR3. The germline V gene has CDR1 LNHDA and CDR2 SQIVND (reference sequence). The ends were cut back, 3 bases at V and 2 bases at J, with 13 bases in the middle. CDR3 in DNA: TGTGCCAGTAGTATGAGGGAGGCAGTACAAGAGACCCAGTACTTC. Protein product: CASSMREAVQETQYF.

As regards this clone: This sample also contains other DNA sequences that code for the same CDR3. In nucleotides, the CDR3 is TGCGCCAGCAGCCCCGACAGAATGAACACTGAAGCTTTCTTT. It encodes CASSPDRMNTEAFF. The J gene is TRBJ1-1, the V gene TRBV5-1, with TRBD1 as a possible D gene (5 bases). V lost 4 bases and J 0 bases, leaving 10 bases between the germline ends. This CDR3 contains 14 residues. Germline CDR1 SGHRS, CDR2 YFSETQ.

V gene TRBV7-9 combines with J gene TRBJ2-2, with 7 bases fitting TRBD1. Unmatched junction bases numbered 9, after V lost 6 bases and J lost 2 bases. Germline loops: CDR1 SEHNR, CDR2 FQNEAQ (reference sequence). The CDR3 sequence is 16 residues long. The CDR3 bases are TGTGCCAGCAGGTATACCGGGACAGAAAACACCGGGGAGCTGTTTTTT. This translates into CASRYTGTENTGELFF.

The chain uses TRBV6-2 or TRBV6-3 and TRBJ1-6, with unresolved D. Germline CDR1 is MNHEY and CDR2 is SVGEGT. CDR3 size: 16 residues. Trimming pared 2 bases from V and 5 bases from J, leaving 13 bases between. This CDR3 is CASSYPWGAHNSPLHF. The CDR3 bases are TGTGCCAGCAGTTACCCGTGGGGAGCGCATAATTCACCCCTCCACTTT.

This chain joins TRBV24-1 and TRBJ2-1; tentative D call: TRBD1 (5 bases). V shed 9 bases and J shed 3 bases, with 14 bases lying between them. Germline values: CDR1 KGHDR, CDR2 SFDVKD. The CDR3 sequence is 14 residues long. CDR3 nucleotide sequence: TGTGCCACCCCTATCCCCGACAGCTACAATGAGCAGTTCTTC. The encoded protein is CATPIPDSYNEQFF.

This chain joins TRBV7-2 and TRBJ2-3, with 7 bases matching TRBD2. The CDR3 is made up of 15 amino acids. CDR1 is SGHTA, CDR2 FQGNSA, per germline. V shed 5 bases, J shed 2 bases, and the junction held 7 bases outside the gene matches. CDR3 protein: CASSLPSGNTDTQYF. The CDR3 coding sequence is TGTGCCAGCAGCCTACCTAGCGGAAACACAGATACGCAGTATTTT.

The chain recombines TRBV9 with TRBJ2-5; a possible D gene is TRBD2 (7 bases). This CDR3 is built from 14 residues. CDR1 SGDLS and CDR2 YYNGEE come from the germline V gene. The V end was cut by 0 bases, the J end by 7 bases, with 13 bases between. In DNA form, the CDR3 reads TGTGCCAGCAGCGTAGGGGGGGGCCAGGGGACCCAGTACTTC. Protein: CASSVGGGQGTQYF.

The gene calls are TRBV6-5 and TRBJ2-1, with 12 nucleotides matching TRBD2. Trimming cost V 4 bases and J 5 bases; bases outside gene matches: 3. This CDR3 is built from 15 residues. CDR1 is MNHEY, CDR2 SVGAGI, per germline. For the CDR3, the DNA is TGTGCCAGCAGTTCTCTAGCGGGAGGGGACAATGAGCAGTTCTTC. Protein sequence: CASSSLAGGDNEQFF.

This chain uses TRBV7-8 with TRBJ2-3; 7 bases are a match to TRBD2. CDR1 is SGHVS, CDR2 FQNEAQ, per germline. After removal of 2 bases from V and 4 bases from J, the junction contained 21 bases not matched to a gene. This CDR3 region has 20 residues. The CDR3, as DNA: TGTGCCAGCAGCTTACCCCCGAGCGGGGCCAGCTCAAGGAAGGCAGATACGCAGTATTTT. This translates into CASSLPPSGASSRKADTQYF.

V is TRBV5-4 and J is TRBJ1-2, with TRBD1 as a possible D gene (6 bases). V dropped 2 bases and J dropped 8 bases, with 16 bases sitting between them. The germline gives CDR1 SGHNT, CDR2 YYREEE (reference sequence). The CDR3 is 14 amino acids. In nucleotides, the CDR3 is TGTGCCAGCAGCTTAGGGGGAAAACAGAGCGGCTACACCTTC. Protein: CASSLGGKQSGYTF.

This clone has only one observation. The rearrangement uses TRBV5-1 and TRBJ2-3; TRBD2 might be the D (5 bases). This CDR3 is 12 amino acids long. CDR1 is SGHRS, CDR2 YFSETQ, per germline. V was trimmed by 2 bases and J by 6 bases, leaving 7 bases between them. CDR3 bases: TGCGCCAGCAGCTTACTAGTCGATACGCAGTATTTT. It codes for CASSLLVDTQYF.

V gene TRBV18 combines with J gene TRBJ2-7; perhaps TRBD1 as D (5 bases). The V and J ends lost 4 bases and 0 bases respectively, with 13 bases between them. The CDR3 is made up of 15 amino acids. CDR1 and CDR2 from the germline V gene are KGHSH and LQKENI. The CDR3 DNA is TGTGCCAGCTCACTGAGCCACAGGAGCTCCTACGAGCAGTACTTC. Protein sequence: CASSLSHRSSYEQYF.